These 14 T cell receptor beta chains share one sample of origin, sequenced in a study of T-cell reconstitution after alpha-beta-depleted transplantation in children. As it was prepared, the TCRbeta library received unique molecular identifiers. TCRdb passed the PCR reads through MiXCR, listing each CDR3 protein once. This table has around 580,000 distinct CDR3 sequences, 23% appearing once. The material sequenced was PBMCs, mostly from graft donor cells, taken 360 days after TCRalphabeta/CD19-depleted stem cell transplant. The receptor set was obtained from a boy under two years old who had a stem cell transplant for acute myeloid leukemia, so the T cells may come from the graft donor.

This clonotype was counted only a few times. V is TRBV12-3 or TRBV12-4 and J is TRBJ1-1; TRBD1 is a possible D gene (6 bases). The ends were cut back, 6 bases at V and 13 bases at J, with 21 bases in the middle. The CDR3 is 13 residues long. This CDR3 is CASSPPGDLKVFF. CDR3 sequence (DNA): TGTGCCAGCAGCCCTCCAGGGGACCTAAAAGTTTTCTTT.

The V gene is TRBV7-2, the J gene TRBJ2-3, with 10 nucleotides matching TRBD2. The germline V gene has CDR1 SGHTA and CDR2 FQGNSA. The CDR3 loop spans 15 amino acids. After removal of 3 bases from V and 3 bases from J, the junction contained 3 bases not matched to a gene. This CDR3 is CASSFIAGGTDTQYF. The CDR3 DNA is TGTGCCAGCAGCTTTATAGCGGGGGGTACAGATACGCAGTATTTT. Based on the CDR3 plus reference TRBV7-2 and TRBJ2-3, the full variable domain is GAGVSQSPSNKVTEKGKDVELRCDPISGHTALYWYRQSLGQGLEFLIYFQGNSAPDKSGLPSDRFSAERTGGSVSTLTIQRTQQEDSAVYLCASSFIAGGTDTQYFGPGTRLTVL.

This clonotype was counted only a few times. The chain employs TRBV10-3 and TRBJ1-1; the match to TRBD1 covers 7 bases. Germline V gene sequence: CDR1 ENHRY, CDR2 SYGVKD. This CDR3 is 16 amino acids long. Trimming at V came to 8 bases and at J to 7 bases, leaving 19 bases not matched to a gene. The CDR3 DNA sequence: TGTGCCATCGGCGGAGGGACAGCCCGACTGGGGAATGAAGCTTTCTTT. Translating gives CAIGGGTARLGNEAFF.

This clonotype was counted a single time. This chain uses TRBV28 with TRBJ1-5, with D hard to call. CDR1 is MDHEN, CDR2 SYDVKM, per germline. Trimming took 5 bases from V and 7 from J, leaving 9 bases between them. The CDR3 extends over 12 amino acids. In nucleotides, the CDR3 is TGTGCCAGCAGTCCTGGGTGGCAGCCCCAGCATTTT. It encodes CASSPGWQPQHF.

This clonotype was seen repeatedly, ten times or more. The genes are TRBV7-2 and TRBJ2-5; 7 bases are a match to TRBD1. CDR3 size: 15 residues. Germline CDR1 and CDR2: SGHTA and FQGNSA. Germline trimming cut 4 bases from V and 5 bases from J; bases unmatched to any gene: 10. In DNA form, the CDR3 reads TGTGCCAGCAGCTCCGACAGGGAATTGAGCGAGACCCAGTACTTC. It encodes CASSSDRELSETQYF.

This clonotype was seen more than once but under ten times. The chain uses TRBV18 and TRBJ2-7; D not resolved. CDR3 length: 13 residues. The V end was cut by 2 bases, the J end by 1 base, with 6 bases between. Germline CDR1 and CDR2: KGHSH and LQKENI. DNA of the CDR3: TGTGCCAGCTCACCAACAAGATCCTACGAGCAGTACGTC. Translated, it gives CASSPTRSYEQYV.

At least ten counts were recorded for this clonotype. The genes are TRBV12-3 or TRBV12-4 and TRBJ2-7, with 13 bases matching TRBD2. The CDR3 is made up of 14 amino acids. V shed 6 bases and J 3 bases; nucleotides not matched to a gene: 2. The CDR3 DNA is TGTGCCAGCAGCTGGACTAGCGGGGGCTACGAGCAGTACTTC. Residues: CASSWTSGGYEQYF.

This clonotype has more than one count but fewer than ten. This sequence joins TRBV5-1 and TRBJ1-6; a possible D gene is TRBD1 (5 bases). CDR1 SGHRS and CDR2 YFSETQ come from the germline V gene. V was shortened by 0 bases and J by 8 bases, with 9 bases between the two germline ends. The CDR3 totals 14 residues. CDR3 sequence: CASSLGQGDSPLHF. The CDR3 DNA sequence: TGCGCCAGCAGCTTGGGGCAGGGAGATTCACCCCTCCACTTT. The complete variable domain, with remaining parts taken from reference TRBV5-1 and TRBJ1-6, reads KAGVTQTPRYLIKTRGQQVTLSCSPISGHRSVSWYQQTPGQGLQFLFEYFSETQRNKGNFPGRFSGRQFSNSRSEMNVSTLELGDSALYLCASSLGQGDSPLHFGNGTRLTVT.

The CDR3 DNA follows: TGCAGTGCTTGCGAAAGCAGCTCCTATAATTCACCCCTCCACTTT. It translates to CSACESSSYNSPLHF. The chain links TRBV20-1 to TRBJ1-6; D call uncertain. The germline gives CDR1 DFQATT, CDR2 SNEGSKA (reference sequence). Trimming took off 5 bases at V and 0 bases at J, with 11 bases between the two ends. This CDR3 has 15 amino acids.

The V gene is TRBV28, the J gene TRBJ2-5; no clear D. The V end lost 4 bases, the J end lost 7 bases, and 10 bases lay between the germline ends. Germline-derived CDR1 and CDR2 are MDHEN and SYDVKM. CDR3 size: 12 residues. CDR3 region: CASSYSLATQYF. DNA for the CDR3: TGTGCCAGCAGTTATTCCCTCGCGACCCAGTACTTC.

This clonotype was found many times. This rearrangement joins TRBV30 to TRBJ2-7, with no clear D. Germline CDR1 reads GTSNPN; CDR2 reads SVGIG (reference sequence). The CDR3 extends over 14 amino acids. V was clipped by 0 bases and J by 3 bases, with 12 bases between them. The CDR3 DNA follows: TGTGCCTGGAGTGTAATGGTTCCCCACTACGAGCAGTACTTC. This encodes CAWSVMVPHYEQYF.

This clonotype was found once. This rearrangement joins TRBV10-3 to TRBJ2-3, with a possible D match to TRBD2 (7 bases). V was shortened by 3 bases and J by 3 bases, with 13 bases between the two germline ends. Germline V lookup: CDR1 ENHRY, CDR2 SYGVKD. The CDR3 totals 15 residues. CDR3 sequence (DNA): TGTGCCATCAGTGATGGGGGGGGCGGGACAGATACGCAGTATTTT. As protein: CAISDGGGGTDTQYF.

The chain uses TRBV7-2 and TRBJ2-7; the D gene could be TRBD1 or TRBD2 (5 bases each). Trimming cost V 2 bases and J 0 bases, with 11 bases left between them. CDR3 length: 15 residues. Germline V gene sequence: CDR1 SGHTA, CDR2 FQGNSA. The CDR3 bases are TGTGCCAGCAGCTTAATGGGGACCCTCTCCTACGAGCAGTACTTC. The encoded protein is CASSLMGTLSYEQYF.

This clonotype was detected ten times or more. The V gene is TRBV12-3 or TRBV12-4, the J gene TRBJ1-1, with D unresolved. Between the trimmed V and J ends, which lost 1 base and 3 bases, there was a span of 3 bases. The length of the CDR3 is 12 residues. The CDR3 DNA reads as TGTGCCAGCAGTTTAGGGTACACTGAAGCTTTCTTT. Amino acids: CASSLGYTEAFF.